This TCR beta chain stems from a study of shared clonotypes between healthy human individuals. The study, taken as a whole, reports: Clonotypes which were not shared had lower generation probabilities than clonotypes that all four donors shared. Genetic and exposure-history diversity was limited by the small donor number. It was only blood that was sampled, and tissue repertoires likely differ. Rarefaction curves obtained for sorted subsets showed sequencing incomplete despite large depth.

About this clone itself: Its antigen remains unidentified.

Some clones are missing from TCRdb's copy, which holds only in-frame ones; the method was immunoSEQ multiplex PCR. The table lists about 2 million clones, 85% to 95% of them singletons. After removal of 1 base from V and 2 bases from J, the junction contained 4 bases not matched to a gene. CDR1 and CDR2 from the germline V gene are SGHVS and FQNEAQ. The CDR3 covers 15 residues. V and J are TRBV7-8 and TRBJ2-5; 7 nucleotides line up with TRBD1. This TCR was recovered from a young man in good health. Sequenced material: naive CD4+ T cells sorted from blood. Subset specified: CD45RA+ positively selected. For the CDR3, the DNA is TGTGCCAGCAGCTTAGAAGGGACAGCACAAGAGACCCAGTACTTC. This translates into CASSLEGTAQETQYF. The complete variable domain, with remaining parts taken from reference TRBV7-8 and TRBJ2-5, reads GAGVSQSPRYKVAKRGQDVALRCDPISGHVSLFWYQQALGQGPEFLTYFQNEAQLDKSGLPSDRFFAERPEGSVSTLKIQRTQQEDSAVYLCASSLEGTAQETQYFGPGTRLLVL.